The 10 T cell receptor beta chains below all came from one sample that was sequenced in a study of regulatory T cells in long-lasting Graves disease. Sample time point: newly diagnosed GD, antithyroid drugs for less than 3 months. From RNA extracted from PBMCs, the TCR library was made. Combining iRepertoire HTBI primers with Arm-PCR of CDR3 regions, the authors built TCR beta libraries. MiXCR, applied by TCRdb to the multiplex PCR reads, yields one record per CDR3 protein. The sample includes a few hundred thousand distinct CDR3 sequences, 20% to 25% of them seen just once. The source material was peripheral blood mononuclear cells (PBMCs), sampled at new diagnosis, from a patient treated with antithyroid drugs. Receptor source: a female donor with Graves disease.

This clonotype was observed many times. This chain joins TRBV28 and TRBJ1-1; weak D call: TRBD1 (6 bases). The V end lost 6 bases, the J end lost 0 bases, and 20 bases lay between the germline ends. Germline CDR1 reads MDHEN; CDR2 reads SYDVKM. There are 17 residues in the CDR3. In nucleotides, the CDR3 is TGTGCCAGCAGGTCGCAGGCTGGGGGGCCCATGAACACTGAAGCTTTCTTT. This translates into CASRSQAGGPMNTEAFF.

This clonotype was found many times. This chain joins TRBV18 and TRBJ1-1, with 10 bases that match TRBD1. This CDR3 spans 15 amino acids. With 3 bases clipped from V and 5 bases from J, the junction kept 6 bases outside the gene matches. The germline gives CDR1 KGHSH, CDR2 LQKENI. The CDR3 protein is CASSPRQGAWTEAFF. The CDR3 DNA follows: TGTGCCAGCTCACCTAGACAGGGGGCATGGACTGAAGCTTTCTTT.

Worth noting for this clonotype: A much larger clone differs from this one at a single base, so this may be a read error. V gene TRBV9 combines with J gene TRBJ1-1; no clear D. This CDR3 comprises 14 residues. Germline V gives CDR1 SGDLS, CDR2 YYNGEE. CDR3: CAGSVAGRNTEAFF. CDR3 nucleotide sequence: TGTGCCGGCAGCGTAGCCGGAAGAAACACTGAAGCTTTCTTT.

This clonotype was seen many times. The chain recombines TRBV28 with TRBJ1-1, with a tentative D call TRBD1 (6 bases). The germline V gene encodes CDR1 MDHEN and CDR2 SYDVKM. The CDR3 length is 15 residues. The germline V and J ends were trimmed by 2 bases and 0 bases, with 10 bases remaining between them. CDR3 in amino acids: CASSLRGGLNTEAFF. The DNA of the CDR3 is TGTGCCAGCAGTTTACGGGGGGGCTTGAACACTGAAGCTTTCTTT.

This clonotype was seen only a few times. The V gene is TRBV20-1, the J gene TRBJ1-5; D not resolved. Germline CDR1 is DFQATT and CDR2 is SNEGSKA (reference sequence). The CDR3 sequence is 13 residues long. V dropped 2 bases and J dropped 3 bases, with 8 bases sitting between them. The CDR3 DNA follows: TGCAGTGCTAGATTGGGTATCAATCAGCCCCAGCATTTT. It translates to CSARLGINQPQHF.

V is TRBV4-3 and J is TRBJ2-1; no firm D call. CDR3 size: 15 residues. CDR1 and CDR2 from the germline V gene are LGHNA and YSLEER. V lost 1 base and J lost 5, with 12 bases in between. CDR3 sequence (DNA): TGCGCCAGCAGCCAAGCAGTCTGGGCCAACAATGAGCAGTTCTTC. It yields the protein CASSQAVWANNEQFF.

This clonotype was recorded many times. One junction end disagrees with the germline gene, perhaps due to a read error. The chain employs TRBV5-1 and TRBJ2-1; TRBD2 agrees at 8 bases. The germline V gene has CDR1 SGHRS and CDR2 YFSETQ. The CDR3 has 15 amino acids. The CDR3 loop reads CASSYTSGGDNEQFF. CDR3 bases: TGTGCCAGCAGCTACACCTCGGGGGGGGACAATGAGCAGTTCTTC.

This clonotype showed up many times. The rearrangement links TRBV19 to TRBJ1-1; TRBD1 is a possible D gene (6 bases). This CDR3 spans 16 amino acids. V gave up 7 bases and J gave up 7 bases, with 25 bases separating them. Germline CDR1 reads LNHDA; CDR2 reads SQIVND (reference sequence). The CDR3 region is CASTSQGGGLWDEAFF. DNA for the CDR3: TGTGCCAGTACTTCGCAGGGAGGGGGATTGTGGGATGAAGCTTTCTTT.

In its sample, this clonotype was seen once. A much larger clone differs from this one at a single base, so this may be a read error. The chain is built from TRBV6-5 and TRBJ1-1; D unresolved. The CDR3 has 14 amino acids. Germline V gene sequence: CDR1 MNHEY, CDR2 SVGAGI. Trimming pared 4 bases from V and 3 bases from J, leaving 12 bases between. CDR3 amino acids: CASSSGIQDTEAFF. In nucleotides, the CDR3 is TGTGCCAGCAGTTCGGGAATCCAGGACACTGAAGCTTTCTTT.

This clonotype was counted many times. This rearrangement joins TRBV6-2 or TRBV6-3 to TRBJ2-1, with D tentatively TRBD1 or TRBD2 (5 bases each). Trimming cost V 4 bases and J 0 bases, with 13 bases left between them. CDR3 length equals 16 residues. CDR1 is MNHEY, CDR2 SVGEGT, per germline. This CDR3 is CASSLGRLSSYNEQFF. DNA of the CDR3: TGTGCCAGCAGTTTGGGACGGCTCAGCTCCTACAATGAGCAGTTCTTC.